This T cell receptor (beta chain) was recorded in a study of cytomegalovirus exposure and HLA in healthy donors. Findings of the study overall: Some V segments could not be told apart, so they were left out, TRBV6-2 and TRBV6-3 among them. The authors reported that TCR beta sequences could predict HLA-A and HLA-B alleles. These predictions were accurate for most subjects in the first cohort.

Details on this clone: What it binds is not known.

Germline lookup yields CDR1 SGHTA and CDR2 FQGTGA. CDR3 length: 16 amino acids. J was trimmed by 2 bases and V by 2 bases; bases with no gene match: 6. With 60 Vbeta and 13 Jbeta primers, the PCR was carried out. Method: immunoSEQ multiplex PCR; TCRdb's copy keeps in-frame clones and lacks some. The sample shows around 64,000 clones, over 60% of them seen only once. The V and J genes are TRBV7-3 and TRBJ2-5; the match to TRBD2 covers 9 bases. Source material: PBMCs. The clonotype comes from a man aged 30 to 45 in good health and CMV-seropositive. The CDR3 reads CASSLLPSGEQETQYF. CDR3 DNA sequence: TGTGCCAGCAGCTTACTCCCTAGCGGGGAGCAAGAGACCCAGTACTTC.